Listed below are T cell receptor beta chains from one sample, sequenced in a study of cytomegalovirus exposure and HLA in healthy donors. TCRdb keeps only in-frame clones here, not all; method: immunoSEQ multiplex PCR. The sample shows 100,000 or so clones, roughly 80% of them seen only once. The sequenced sample was PBMCs. The receptor source for this set is a female donor in good health and CMV-seronegative. Both conserved end residues are part of each CDR3. D genes are given only for firm matches. Only some rows state a clone size, as once, few, many or a class for expanded clones.

J: TRBJ1-3; V: TRBV29-1; D: -; size: -; CDR3: CSVATGGHTIYF; DNA: TGCAGCGTTGCGACAGGAGGACACACCATATATTTT
J: TRBJ2-1; V: TRBV16; D: -; size: -; CDR3: CASSQRTQFF; DNA: TGTGCCAGCAGCCAACGGACTCAGTTCTTC
J: TRBJ1-1; V: TRBV7-6; D: -; size: -; CDR3: CASSLGLTGSENTEAFF; DNA: TGTGCCAGCAGCTTAGGGCTTACAGGATCGGAAAACACCGAAGCTTTCTTT
J: TRBJ1-6; V: TRBV19; D: -; size: -; CDR3: CASAGDNSPLHF; DNA: TGTGCCAGTGCAGGCGATAATTCACCCCTCCACTTT
J: TRBJ2-5; V: TRBV2; D: -; size: -; CDR3: CASSPQILGEQETQYF; DNA: TGTGCCAGCTCTCCCCAAATATTGGGCGAACAAGAGACCCAGTACTTC
J: TRBJ2-1; V: TRBV10-3; D: TRBD2; size: -; CDR3: CAIKAGRNEQFF; DNA: TGTGCCATCAAAGCGGGGCGGAATGAGCAGTTCTTC
J: TRBJ2-5; V: TRBV5-1; D: TRBD1; size: -; CDR3: CASSFEGQGAETQYF; DNA: TGCGCCAGCAGCTTTGAGGGACAGGGGGCCGAGACCCAGTACTTC
J: TRBJ1-2; V: TRBV13; D: -; size: few; CDR3: CASSLSGNYGYTF; DNA: TGTGCCAGCAGCTTATCGGGGAACTATGGCTACACCTTC
J: TRBJ1-1; V: TRBV29-1; D: TRBD1; size: -; CDR3: CSVEDLGGHRGVFF; DNA: TGCAGCGTTGAAGATCTAGGGGGTCACAGGGGTGTTTTCTTT
J: TRBJ1-2; V: TRBV7-9; D: -; size: -; CDR3: CASSLGLVGYGYTF; DNA: TGTGCCAGCAGCTTAGGGCTGGTTGGCTATGGCTACACCTTC
J: TRBJ2-2; V: TRBV15; D: -; size: -; CDR3: CATSRQVPGELFF; DNA: TGTGCCACCAGCAGACAGGTTCCCGGGGAGCTGTTTTTT
J: TRBJ2-7; V: TRBV30; D: -; size: -; CDR3: CAWSVSQGGEQYF; DNA: TGTGCCTGGAGTGTATCGCAGGGGGGAGAGCAGTACTTC
J: TRBJ1-6; V: TRBV30; D: TRBD1; size: -; CDR3: CAWSVRGQGGLTLNSPLHF; DNA: TGTGCCTGGAGTGTACGTGGACAGGGGGGGCTTACCCTTAATTCACCCCTCCACTTT
J: TRBJ2-1; V: TRBV18; D: TRBD1; size: -; CDR3: CASSTGTGGYNEQFF; DNA: TGTGCCAGCTCAACCGGGACAGGGGGGTACAATGAGCAGTTCTTC
J: TRBJ2-7; V: TRBV5-6; D: TRBD1; size: -; CDR3: CASNRQGRYEQYF; DNA: TGTGCCAGCAACCGACAGGGGCGATACGAGCAGTACTTC
J: TRBJ1-2; V: TRBV5-1; D: -; size: -; CDR3: CASSLMGGAKNYGYTF; DNA: TGCGCCAGCAGCTTGATGGGGGGAGCAAAGAACTATGGCTACACCTTC
J: TRBJ1-2; V: TRBV30; D: -; size: -; CDR3: CAWTTGSFNYGYTF; DNA: TGTGCCTGGACTACCGGGTCTTTTAACTATGGCTACACCTTC
J: TRBJ1-6; V: TRBV12-5; D: TRBD1; size: -; CDR3: CASGTGDSPLHF; DNA: TGTGCTAGTGGAACAGGGGACTCACCCCTCCACTTT
J: TRBJ1-2; V: TRBV10-3; D: TRBD1; size: -; CDR3: CAISDPTSDRVGGNYGYTF; DNA: TGTGCCATCAGTGACCCCACCTCGGACAGGGTTGGCGGTAACTATGGCTACACCTTC
J: TRBJ2-7; V: TRBV4-3; D: -; size: -; CDR3: CASSQNRFSYEQYF; DNA: TGCGCCAGCAGCCAGAACAGGTTTTCCTACGAGCAGTACTTC
J: TRBJ2-3; V: TRBV5-1; D: -; size: -; CDR3: CASSEVDGRTDTQYF; DNA: TGCGCCAGCAGTGAGGTCGATGGTCGCACAGATACGCAGTATTTT
J: TRBJ1-2; V: TRBV30; D: -; size: -; CDR3: CAWSVQASSGYTF; DNA: TGTGCCTGGAGTGTACAGGCTTCCTCTGGCTACACCTTC
J: TRBJ1-6; V: TRBV6-1; D: -; size: -; CDR3: CASSPTQGINSPLHF; DNA: TGTGCCAGCAGTCCGACACAGGGAATTAATTCACCCCTCCACTTT
J: TRBJ2-3; V: TRBV7-9; D: TRBD2; size: -; CDR3: CASSLASGGVSGTDTQYF; DNA: TGTGCCAGCAGCTTAGCCAGCGGGGGGGTCTCGGGCACAGATACGCAGTATTTT
J: TRBJ2-7; V: TRBV11-1; D: -; size: -; CDR3: CASSLNIYEQYF; DNA: TGTGCCAGCAGCTTAAACATCTACGAGCAGTACTTC
J: TRBJ1-6; V: TRBV27; D: TRBD1; size: -; CDR3: CASRFGTGDSPLHF; DNA: TGTGCCAGCAGGTTCGGGACAGGGGATTCACCCCTCCACTTT
J: TRBJ2-1; V: TRBV6-1; D: TRBD2; size: once; CDR3: CAAGEGGINEQFF; DNA: TGTGCCGCGGGAGAAGGAGGTATCAATGAGCAGTTCTTC
J: TRBJ2-5; V: TRBV6-1; D: -; size: -; CDR3: CASSEAPSGAQETQYF; DNA: TGTGCCAGCAGTGAAGCCCCGTCAGGGGCACAAGAGACCCAGTACTTC
J: TRBJ2-3; V: TRBV7-9; D: TRBD1; size: -; CDR3: CASSYDRGLTDTQYF; DNA: TGTGCCAGCAGCTACGACAGGGGGCTGACAGATACGCAGTATTTT
J: TRBJ1-1; V: TRBV30; D: TRBD1; size: -; CDR3: CAWSEGTGRTEAFF; DNA: TGTGCCTGGAGTGAAGGGACAGGGCGGACTGAAGCTTTCTTT
J: TRBJ1-5; V: TRBV4-3; D: -; size: -; CDR3: CASSQDGGEGQPQHF; DNA: TGCGCCAGCAGCCAAGATGGGGGGGAAGGACAGCCCCAGCATTTT
J: TRBJ2-3; V: TRBV14; D: -; size: -; CDR3: CASSQAPDMRDTQYF; DNA: TGTGCCAGCAGCCAAGCCCCGGACATGAGAGATACGCAGTATTTT
J: TRBJ1-5; V: TRBV7-8; D: TRBD1; size: -; CDR3: CASSRRPRGQGYQPQHF; DNA: TGTGCCAGCAGCCGCAGGCCGAGGGGACAGGGATATCAGCCCCAGCATTTT
J: TRBJ1-4; V: TRBV28; D: -; size: -; CDR3: CASSVGSQNEKLFF; DNA: TGTGCCAGCAGCGTCGGGTCCCAGAATGAAAAACTGTTTTTT
J: TRBJ2-3; V: TRBV18; D: TRBD1; size: once; CDR3: CASWGQGEDPDTQYF; DNA: TGTGCCAGCTGGGGACAGGGGGAAGACCCAGATACGCAGTATTTT
J: TRBJ1-4; V: TRBV6-5; D: -; size: once; CDR3: CASSFDTYEKLFF; DNA: TGTGCCAGCAGTTTCGACACCTATGAAAAACTGTTTTTT
J: TRBJ2-5; V: TRBV10-3; D: -; size: once; CDR3: CAISEQGVTQYF; DNA: TGTGCCATCAGTGAGCAGGGCGTGACCCAGTACTTC
J: TRBJ2-7; V: TRBV7-9; D: -; size: -; CDR3: CASSLGPGISYEQYF; DNA: TGTGCCAGCAGCTTAGGTCCCGGGATATCCTACGAGCAGTACTTC
J: TRBJ1-1; V: TRBV2; D: -; size: few; CDR3: CASREDGETEAFF; DNA: TGTGCCAGCAGGGAGGACGGAGAGACTGAAGCTTTCTTT
J: TRBJ2-7; V: TRBV6-6; D: -; size: -; CDR3: CASSRVEGNSYEQYF; DNA: TGTGCCAGCAGTAGAGTGGAGGGTAACTCCTACGAGCAGTACTTC
J: TRBJ2-3; V: TRBV5-1; D: TRBD2; size: -; CDR3: CASPWGTSGQERGDTQYF; DNA: TGCGCCAGCCCCTGGGGGACTAGCGGGCAAGAGCGGGGAGATACGCAGTATTTT
J: TRBJ2-2; V: TRBV7-6; D: -; size: -; CDR3: CASTTGSVGATNTGELFF; DNA: TGTGCCAGCACCACAGGTTCTGTCGGTGCCACGAACACCGGGGAGCTGTTTTTT
J: TRBJ1-1; V: TRBV5-4; D: TRBD1; size: -; CDR3: CASSAQGTLPEAFF; DNA: TGTGCCAGCAGCGCACAGGGGACGCTCCCTGAAGCTTTCTTT
J: TRBJ2-7; V: TRBV7-6; D: TRBD2; size: once; CDR3: CASSLGGGKVQYF; DNA: TGTGCCAGCAGCTTAGGGGGGGGAAAGGTGCAGTACTTC
J: TRBJ1-6; V: TRBV9; D: -; size: -; CDR3: CASSVASWPGARSPLHF; DNA: TGTGCCAGCAGCGTAGCATCTTGGCCTGGGGCTCGTTCACCCCTCCACTTT